Each of the 16 T cell receptor beta chains below was sequenced from the same sample in a study of breast tumors, draining lymph nodes, adjacent tissues. Via MiXCR, TCRdb re-called the multiplex PCR reads, giving one row per CDR3 protein. Seen here are 20,000 to 25,000 distinct CDR3 sequences, more than 50% observed once, and the top ten hold approximately 15%. The sample consisted of breast tumor tissue. The source of these receptors is a female donor with breast cancer. Some clones in this sample may be carry-over from other donors' samples.

This clonotype was seen ten or more times. The chain links TRBV24-1 to TRBJ2-1; TRBD1 matches at 7 bases. This CDR3 has 14 residues. The germline V gene encodes CDR1 KGHDR and CDR2 SFDVKD. With 9 bases clipped from V and 5 bases from J, the junction kept 9 bases outside the gene matches. CDR3 region: CATGRTGTDNEQFF. The CDR3 bases are TGTGCCACCGGGCGGACAGGAACCGACAATGAGCAGTTCTTC.

This clonotype was counted many times. The chain joins TRBV6-2 or TRBV6-3 to TRBJ2-2, with 12 bases fitting TRBD2. The CDR3 is made up of 17 amino acids. V was pared by 0 bases and J by 1 base, with 0 bases of the junction left unmatched. Germline lookup yields CDR1 MNHEY and CDR2 SVGEGT. The CDR3, as DNA: TGTGCCAGCAGTTACTCGGGACTAGCGGGGAACACCGGGGAGCTGTTTTTT. This encodes CASSYSGLAGNTGELFF.

Relative to its sample, this clonotype is medium-sized (0.01 to 0.1%). The J gene is TRBJ1-5, the V gene TRBV7-2; perhaps TRBD1 as D (5 bases). The V gene lost 5 bases and the J gene lost 4 bases, with 9 bases spanning the gap. The germline V gene has CDR1 SGHTA and CDR2 FQGNSA. The CDR3 totals 13 residues. In nucleotides, the CDR3 is TGTGCCAGCAGCCCCCAGGGTAATCAGCCCCAGCATTTT. Protein product: CASSPQGNQPQHF.

The V call is TRBV5-8, the J call TRBJ2-5; D call uncertain. The CDR3 runs 14 residues. V dropped 6 bases and J dropped 2 bases, with 14 bases sitting between them. Germline V CDR1 and CDR2: SGHTS, YDEGEE. CDR3 sequence reads: CASTQYRVQETQYF. CDR3 sequence (DNA): TGTGCCAGCACCCAGTACAGAGTTCAAGAGACCCAGTACTTC.

The chain has TRBV7-2 and TRBJ2-7; 15 nucleotides align to TRBD2. Trimming cost V 6 bases and J 3 bases; bases outside gene matches: 12. CDR3 length: 18 residues. From germline, CDR1 is SGHTA and CDR2 FQGNSA. The CDR3 loop is CASSPLGGLAGGHYEQYF. The CDR3 DNA reads TGTGCCAGCAGTCCTCTGGGGGGACTAGCGGGAGGCCACTACGAGCAGTACTTC. The full variable domain, rest sourced from reference TRBV7-2 and TRBJ2-7, is GAGVSQSPSNKVTEKGKDVELRCDPISGHTALYWYRQSLGQGLEFLIYFQGNSAPDKSGLPSDRFSAERTGGSVSTLTIQRTQQEDSAVYLCASSPLGGLAGGHYEQYFGPGTRLTVT.

The chain is built from TRBV2 and TRBJ2-1; D is uncertain. Between the trimmed V and J ends, which lost 4 bases and 10 bases, there was a span of 8 bases. The CDR3 is made up of 11 amino acids. The germline V gene encodes CDR1 SNHLY and CDR2 FYNNEI. The CDR3 DNA sequence: TGTGCCAGCAGTGCTCATAAGGAGCAGTTCTTC. Residues: CASSAHKEQFF.

Comments on this clonotype: It is likely a read error, because the conserved phenylalanine at the end of the CDR3 is missing. The chain has TRBV28 and TRBJ1-6; the D gene is possibly TRBD1 (6 bases). The CDR3 contains 15 residues. V was pared by 1 base and J by 11 bases, with 15 bases between. CDR1 and CDR2 (germline): MDHEN, SYDVKM. The CDR3 is CASSLSGAMNPPLHS. The CDR3 DNA sequence: TGTGCCAGCAGTTTATCAGGGGCTATGAATCCACCCCTCCACTCT.

This chain links TRBV20-1 with TRBJ2-3; TRBD2 matches at 11 bases. The CDR3 has 15 amino acids. From germline, CDR1 is DFQATT and CDR2 SNEGSKA (reference sequence). Trimming at V came to 0 bases and at J to 6 bases, leaving 5 bases not matched to a gene. CDR3 sequence reads: CSARDSGRAGDTQYF. The CDR3, as DNA: TGCAGTGCTAGAGATAGCGGGAGGGCCGGGGATACGCAGTATTTT.

In this sample, this clonotype is medium-sized. The CDR3 nucleotides read TGCAGCGTTGAAGGCGCAGGCTTCTACGAGCAGTACTTC. As protein: CSVEGAGFYEQYF. This chain joins TRBV29-1 and TRBJ2-7; no clear D. CDR3 length: 13 amino acids. V lost 1 base and J lost 3, with 10 bases in between. Germline V gene sequence: CDR1 SQVTM, CDR2 ANQGSEA.

CDR3 residues: CASSLKNRGGTGELFF. CDR3 nucleotide sequence: TGTGCCAGCAGCTTAAAGAACAGGGGCGGAACCGGGGAGCTGTTTTTT. The chain carries TRBV7-9 and TRBJ2-2; 7 bases fit TRBD1. The germline V gene encodes CDR1 SEHNR and CDR2 FQNEAQ (reference sequence). The CDR3 spans 16 residues. J lost 5 bases, V lost 2 bases, and 8 bases had no gene match.

This clonotype showed up just once. At one end, the junction sequence differs from germline, possibly due to a read error. The rearrangement links TRBV2 to TRBJ2-6; no clear D. There are 14 residues in the CDR3. Germline V gene sequence: CDR1 SNHLY, CDR2 FYNNEI. The CDR3 region is CASSERAGANVLTF. CDR3 nucleotide sequence: TGCGCCAGCAGTGAACGGGCTGGGGCCAACGTCCTGACTTTC. The whole variable domain, remainder taken from reference TRBV2 and TRBJ2-6, is EPEVTQTPSHQVTQMGQEVILRCVPISNHLYFYWYRQILGQKVEFLVSFYNNEISEKSEIFDDQFSVERPDGSNFTLKIRSTKLEDSAMYFCASSERAGANVLTFGAGSRLTVL.

The J gene is TRBJ2-7, the V gene TRBV7-2; TRBD2 agrees at 8 bases. J lost 4 bases, V lost 2 bases, and 4 bases had no gene match. Per germline, CDR1 SGHTA and CDR2 FQGNSA. The CDR3 length is 14 residues. The CDR3 nucleotides are TGTGCCAGCAGCTTAACTAGCGGCCAATACGAGCAGTACTTC. It is translated as CASSLTSGQYEQYF. The complete variable domain, with remaining parts taken from reference TRBV7-2 and TRBJ2-7, reads GAGVSQSPSNKVTEKGKDVELRCDPISGHTALYWYRQSLGQGLEFLIYFQGNSAPDKSGLPSDRFSAERTGGSVSTLTIQRTQQEDSAVYLCASSLTSGQYEQYFGPGTRLTVT.

This clonotype is a singleton in its sample. J is TRBJ2-2 and V is TRBV5-4, with 7 bases fitting TRBD2. The germline V gene has CDR1 SGHNT and CDR2 YYREEE (reference sequence). With V trimmed by 4 bases and J by 7 bases, 19 bases remained unmatched. The CDR3 consists of 18 residues. This CDR3 is CASSPRGQRDLGGGELFF. In nucleotides, the CDR3 is TGTGCCAGCAGCCCCAGAGGGCAGCGGGACCTTGGGGGCGGGGAGCTGTTTTTT.

As concerns this clonotype: Germline and junction disagree at one end, which may indicate a read error. CDR3 protein: CASSLQGTYQETQYF. CDR3 sequence (DNA): TGTGCTAGCAGCTTACAGGGGACGTACCAAGAGACCCAGTACTTC. This rearrangement joins TRBV7-7 to TRBJ2-5; 7 bases are shared with TRBD1. The germline CDR1 and CDR2 sequences are SSHAT and FNYEAQ (reference sequence). This CDR3 has 15 residues. Full variable domain (missing parts from reference TRBV7-7 and TRBJ2-5): GAGVSQSPRYKVTKRGQDVTLRCDPISSHATLYWYQQALGQGPEFLTYFNYEAQPDKSGLPSDRFSAERPEGSISTLTIQRTEQRDSAMYRCASSLQGTYQETQYFGPGTRLLVL.

This clonotype was detected many times. A much bigger clone sits one base away, suggesting this may be a read error. The genes are TRBV6-2 or TRBV6-3 and TRBJ2-3; tentative D call: TRBD1 (6 bases). V lost 6 bases, J lost 6 bases, and 10 bases lay in between. The CDR3 totals 12 residues. Germline CDR1 is MNHEY and CDR2 is SVGEGT. CDR3 sequence (DNA): TGTGCCAGCAGGCCTACAGGGGATACGCAGTATTTT. Amino acids: CASRPTGDTQYF.

This chain joins TRBV7-9 and TRBJ1-3; D unresolved. This CDR3 is 14 amino acids long. The ends were cut back, 1 base at V and 0 bases at J, with 4 bases in the middle. From germline, CDR1 is SEHNR and CDR2 FQNEAQ (reference sequence). In DNA form, the CDR3 reads TGTGCCAGCAGCTTAGGACGCTCTGGAAACACCATATATTTT. It is translated as CASSLGRSGNTIYF.